This paragraph reports one TCR beta chain. Its antigen is currently unknown. This sample is part of a study of T cells in Graves' hyperthyroidism and ophthalmopathy. Using RNA transcripts as the source, TCR beta CDR3 regions were amplified. HTBI primers were used for first-round RT-PCR of the TCR CDR3. TCRdb itself ran the multiplex PCR reads through MiXCR, one entry per CDR3 protein. The data hold hundreds of thousands of distinct CDR3 sequences, with roughly 15% observed a single time. Study observations and caveats: From stable hyperthyroidism, ophthalmopathy was separated by a 13 V-J model. Most expanded thyroid clonotypes above 0.001 also appeared in blood. Ophthalmopathy, as predicted by the model, came a median 6.5 months after the prediction.

Researchers defined stable Graves' hyperthyroidism as no ophthalmopathy progression within 18 months. The V end lost 3 bases, the J end lost 0 bases, and 12 bases lay between the germline ends. This CDR3 has 15 residues. CDR1 and CDR2 (germline): SGHRS, YFSETQ. The TCR was taken from a young woman with Graves' hyperthyroidism. The chain has TRBV5-1 and TRBJ1-1; no clear D. Input material: blood. CDR3 amino acids: CASSSHSFMNTEAFF. Written as DNA, the CDR3 is TGCGCCAGCAGCTCCCACAGCTTTATGAACACTGAAGCTTTCTTT.